A single sample is the source of the 21 T cell receptor beta chains below, sequenced in a study of CD8 T cells in Susac syndrome. cDNA came from approximately 0.5 to 1 ug RNA primed by random hexamers. Each CDR3 protein is one row after TCRdb ran MiXCR on the immunoSEQ multiplex PCR reads. Altogether about 300,000 distinct CDR3 sequences are present, approximately 90% being singletons, with the ten largest covering roughly 0.07%. The specimen sequenced was CD4+ T cells from PBMCs. The receptors stem from a human donor with multiple sclerosis.

The chain combines TRBV12-3 or TRBV12-4 with TRBJ1-4, with a weak D call TRBD1 (6 bases). CDR3 size: 16 residues. The germline V and J ends were trimmed by 4 bases and 3 bases, with 15 bases remaining between them. The CDR3 loop is CASSSRQGGPNEKLFF. The DNA of the CDR3 is TGTGCCAGCAGTTCGAGGCAAGGGGGTCCTAATGAAAAACTGTTTTTT.

This rearrangement joins TRBV19 to TRBJ1-2; D is unresolved. V was clipped by 6 bases and J by 5 bases, with 10 bases between them. This CDR3 has 12 residues. Germline-derived CDR1 and CDR2 are LNHDA and SQIVND (reference sequence). The CDR3 DNA reads TGTGCCAGTAGAACCCCGGGTTATGGCTACACCTTC. The encoded protein is CASRTPGYGYTF.

The genes are TRBV19 and TRBJ1-5; TRBD1 aligns across 9 bases. Per germline, CDR1 LNHDA and CDR2 SQIVND (reference sequence). CDR3 length: 16 amino acids. J lost 3 bases, V lost 8 bases, and 11 bases had no gene match. CDR3 sequence (DNA): TGTGCCAGTGTTAAAGACCGGGACAGGGTCAATCAGCCCCAGCATTTT. Translated: CASVKDRDRVNQPQHF.

J is TRBJ2-2 and V is TRBV5-1; no clear D gene. This CDR3 has 13 residues. Germline CDR1 and CDR2: SGHRS and YFSETQ. The V end was cut by 2 bases, the J end by 5 bases, with 7 bases between. The CDR3 protein is CASSFLQTGELFF. CDR3 nucleotides: TGCGCCAGCAGCTTTCTTCAGACCGGGGAGCTGTTTTTT.

The gene calls are TRBV20-1 and TRBJ1-1; D call uncertain. V was pared by 6 bases and J by 1 base, with 18 bases between. Germline V CDR1 and CDR2: DFQATT, SNEGSKA (reference sequence). There are 15 residues in the CDR3. The CDR3 spells CSAISVQSGNTEAFF. CDR3 coding DNA: TGCAGTGCCATCTCCGTTCAGTCAGGGAACACTGAAGCTTTCTTT.

This chain uses TRBV20-1 with TRBJ2-1, with D possibly being TRBD2 (5 bases). Germline V gene data show CDR1 as DFQATT and CDR2 as SNEGSKA (reference sequence). V lost 6 bases and J lost 7, with 16 bases in between. This CDR3 region has 13 residues. CDR3 sequence reads: CSARLARGNEQFF. The CDR3 nucleotides read TGCAGTGCAAGACTCGCCCGAGGGAATGAGCAGTTCTTC.

V is TRBV7-9 and J is TRBJ2-2; 7 positions match TRBD1. CDR1 is SEHNR and CDR2 is FQNEAQ in the germline V gene (reference sequence). The length of the CDR3 is 17 residues. The J segment lost 1 base and the V segment lost 4 bases, leaving 9 bases of the junction unmatched. In DNA, the CDR3 is TGTGCCAGCAGCTCCGCCCCGGGACAGTTGAACACCGGGGAGCTGTTTTTT. This gives the protein CASSSAPGQLNTGELFF.

This chain connects TRBV30 to TRBJ2-7; perhaps D is TRBD1 or TRBD2 (5 bases each). Trimming pared 1 base from V and 2 bases from J, leaving 9 bases between. Germline CDR1 GTSNPN, CDR2 SVGIG (reference sequence). This CDR3 has 13 amino acids. DNA of the CDR3: TGTGCCTGGAGTGCCGGGGCCCCCTACGAGCAGTACTTC. Its protein is CAWSAGAPYEQYF. The entire variable domain, with the rest obtained from reference TRBV30 and TRBJ2-7, is as follows: SQTIHQWPATLVQPVGSPLSLECTVEGTSNPNLYWYRQAAGRGLQLLFYSVGIGQISSEVPQNLSASRPQDRQFILSSKKLLLSDSGFYLCAWSAGAPYEQYFGPGTRLTVT.

This chain joins TRBV2 and TRBJ2-3, with TRBD1 matching 11 bases. Germline CDR1 is SNHLY and CDR2 is FYNNEI. The V segment lost 4 bases and the J segment 4 bases; nucleotides outside the gene matches: 7. The CDR3 sequence is 16 residues long. CDR3 DNA: TGTGCCAGCAGTGCCAGGACAGGGGGCGCTTCAGATACGCAGTATTTT. This encodes CASSARTGGASDTQYF.

The chain has TRBV6-2 or TRBV6-3 and TRBJ2-5, with TRBD1 matching over 7 bases. This CDR3 has 15 amino acids. From germline, CDR1 is MNHEY and CDR2 SVGEGT. With V trimmed by 4 bases and J by 1 base, 6 bases remained unmatched. The DNA of the CDR3 is TGTGCCAGCAGTTTCCTTGGGACAGTCCAAGAGACCCAGTACTTC. This translates into CASSFLGTVQETQYF.

The chain recombines TRBV7-9 with TRBJ2-2, with unresolved D. CDR3 length: 16 amino acids. V was trimmed by 4 bases and J by 5 bases, leaving 17 bases between them. Germline lookup yields CDR1 SEHNR and CDR2 FQNEAQ (reference sequence). The CDR3 region is CASSSRSPRMTGELFF. The CDR3, as DNA: TGTGCCAGCAGCTCTAGGTCCCCCAGGATGACCGGGGAGCTGTTTTTT.

The chain combines TRBV6-1 with TRBJ1-1; a possible D gene is TRBD1 (5 bases). V dropped 6 bases and J dropped 6 bases, with 17 bases sitting between them. Germline-derived CDR1 and CDR2 are MNHNS and SASEGT. This CDR3 region has 14 residues. The CDR3 protein is CASRRSGGVSEAFF. The CDR3 nucleotides are TGTGCCAGCAGACGGTCTGGGGGGGTCTCTGAAGCTTTCTTT.

The chain has TRBV6-6 and TRBJ2-7, with D perhaps matching TRBD1 (6 bases). The germline V and J ends were trimmed by 8 bases and 1 base, with 6 bases remaining between them. Germline V gives CDR1 MNHNY, CDR2 SVGAGI (reference sequence). The CDR3 has 11 amino acids. CDR3 nucleotides: TGTGCCAGCGGACAGTCCTACGAGCAGTACTTC. Translating it yields CASGQSYEQYF.

The V and J genes are TRBV6-2 or TRBV6-3 and TRBJ2-1; 13 bases are a match to TRBD2. The V segment lost 6 bases and the J segment 8 bases; nucleotides outside the gene matches: 7. CDR1 is MNHEY, CDR2 SVGEGT, per germline. The CDR3 contains 15 residues. CDR3 in DNA: TGTGCCAGCAGCTCCGGACTAGCGGGAGTTGATGAGCAGTTCTTC. Amino acids: CASSSGLAGVDEQFF.

This rearrangement joins TRBV29-1 to TRBJ2-3, with D possibly TRBD2 on 6 matching bases. This CDR3 is 13 amino acids long. Germline V gives CDR1 SQVTM, CDR2 ANQGSEA. Trimming took off 7 bases at V and 6 bases at J, with 17 bases between the two ends. CDR3 sequence: CSAREVTVDTQYF. The CDR3 bases are TGCAGCGCAAGGGAGGTAACTGTCGATACGCAGTATTTT.

The gene calls are TRBV11-2 and TRBJ2-5, with 9 bases lining up with TRBD1. V shed 0 bases and J 1 base; nucleotides not matched to a gene: 0. This CDR3 comprises 15 residues. The V gene's germline CDR1 is SGHAT and CDR2 FQNNGV. CDR3 loop: CASSLEDRGQETQYF. The CDR3 nucleotides are TGTGCCAGCAGCTTAGAGGACAGGGGCCAAGAGACCCAGTACTTC.

This chain connects TRBV11-2 to TRBJ2-7; 10 positions match TRBD1. The CDR3 consists of 15 residues. The V segment lost 5 bases and the J segment 7 bases; nucleotides outside the gene matches: 11. The germline CDR1 and CDR2 sequences are SGHAT and FQNNGV. The CDR3 loop reads CASSRPGQGLKEQYF. DNA for the CDR3: TGTGCCAGCAGCCGCCCGGGACAGGGGCTAAAAGAGCAGTACTTC.

The V and J genes are TRBV12-3 or TRBV12-4 and TRBJ2-7, with a weak D call TRBD1 (5 bases). With 7 bases removed from V and 2 bases from J, the gap between germline ends came to 18 bases. The CDR3 is 15 residues long. The CDR3 DNA follows: TGTGCCAGCACCCAGGGTAGGAGACACACCTACGAGCAGTACTTC. It encodes CASTQGRRHTYEQYF.

This chain connects TRBV19 to TRBJ2-7, with 9 bases identical to TRBD1. The length of the CDR3 is 16 residues. Germline CDR1 and CDR2: LNHDA and SQIVND (reference sequence). Trimming removed 4 bases from V and 5 bases from J; junction bases left unmatched: 12. CDR3 residues: CASSTQRPGQGDEQYF. In DNA form, the CDR3 reads TGTGCCAGTAGTACTCAGCGACCGGGACAGGGTGACGAGCAGTACTTC.

The chain couples TRBV20-1 to TRBJ2-1; D ambiguous. The germline CDR1 and CDR2 sequences are DFQATT and SNEGSKA (reference sequence). CDR3 length equals 13 residues. Deletions cut 3 bases from V and 11 bases from J, with 17 bases between. CDR3: CSASLRGNLKQFF. The CDR3, as DNA: TGCAGTGCTAGTTTGCGAGGAAATTTGAAGCAGTTCTTC.

This clonotype was seen a single time. This chain links TRBV5-4 with TRBJ2-3; 11 bases are shared with TRBD2. The CDR3 sequence is 16 residues long. Germline loops: CDR1 SGHNT, CDR2 YYREEE (reference sequence). Trimming at V came to 6 bases and at J to 2 bases, leaving 8 bases not matched to a gene. CDR3: CASMLGTSGNTDTQYF. CDR3 coding DNA: TGTGCCAGCATGCTTGGGACTAGCGGAAACACAGATACGCAGTATTTT.